Listed below are T cell receptor beta chains from one sample, sequenced in a study of T cell responses to AZD1222 COVID-19 vaccine. Using immunoSEQ multiplex PCR, the repertoire was profiled, and TCRdb retains in-frame clones only, with some absent. The sample contains about 130,000 clones, about 89% of which appear only once. Sequencing used peripheral blood, obtained on day 0 of AZD1222 vaccination. These receptors all come from an adult in good health. CDR3s include the opening cysteine and the closing phenylalanine or tryptophan. D genes are given only for firm matches. Rows may omit the clone size; those that give it use once, few, many or a size class.

J gene,V gene,clone size,D gene,CDR3 protein,CDR3 DNA
TRBJ1-5,TRBV18,-,TRBD1,CASSPLTGGDQPQHF,TGTGCCAGCTCACCGCTTACAGGGGGCGATCAGCCCCAGCATTTT
TRBJ2-7,TRBV2,few,-,CASSRTPEREQYF,TGTGCCAGCAGTAGGACACCCGAGAGGGAGCAGTACTTC
TRBJ1-3,TRBV5-4,-,-,CASSLQNTIYF,TGTGCCAGCAGCTTGCAAAACACCATATATTTT
TRBJ1-1,TRBV29-1,-,-,CSVVDFLGSAEAFF,TGCAGCGTTGTTGATTTTTTAGGATCGGCTGAAGCTTTCTTT
TRBJ2-3,TRBV10-2,-,-,CASSAPGTDTQYF,TGCGCCAGCAGTGCCCCGGGGACAGATACGCAGTATTTT
TRBJ1-5,TRBV7-2,-,-,CASSEGGFGNQPQHF,TGTGCCAGCAGCGAGGGCGGTTTTGGCAATCAGCCCCAGCATTTT
TRBJ2-2,TRBV5-1,-,-,CASSFTQQGSTGELFF,TGCGCCAGCAGCTTTACCCAACAGGGATCCACCGGGGAGCTGTTTTTT
TRBJ1-4,TRBV4-2,-,TRBD1,CASSPDDRGPEKLFF,TGTGCCAGCAGCCCCGACGACAGGGGGCCTGAAAAACTGTTTTTT
TRBJ2-4,TRBV18,-,-,CASSPIGTAAKNIQYF,TGTGCCAGCTCACCAATTGGGACGGCTGCCAAAAACATTCAGTACTTC
TRBJ1-4,TRBV5-1,once,-,CASSSDSFNEKLFF,TGCGCCAGCAGCTCGGACAGTTTTAATGAAAAACTGTTTTTT
TRBJ1-1,TRBV12-3/TRBV12-4,once,TRBD1,CATRDRAGSEAFF,TGTGCCACTAGGGACAGGGCTGGCTCTGAAGCTTTCTTT
TRBJ1-2,TRBV6-1,-,-,CASSEIVTGHEGYTF,TGTGCCAGCAGTGAAATAGTGACGGGGCACGAGGGCTACACCTTC
TRBJ2-5,TRBV29-1,once,-,CSVYQETQYF,TGCAGCGTTTACCAAGAGACCCAGTACTTC
TRBJ2-1,TRBV3-1/TRBV3-2,-,-,CASSQGSGNYNEQFF,TGTGCCAGCAGCCAAGGCTCCGGGAACTACAATGAGCAGTTCTTC
TRBJ2-7,TRBV4-3,-,TRBD1,CASSQGQGVHEQYF,TGCGCCAGCAGCCAGGGACAGGGGGTCCACGAGCAGTACTTC
TRBJ1-4,TRBV5-5,once,TRBD1,CASSSTGAIGEKLFF,TGTGCCAGCAGCTCCACAGGGGCGATTGGTGAAAAACTGTTTTTT
TRBJ1-2,TRBV4-2,once,-,CASSQGGGTFYGYTF,TGTGCCAGCAGCCAGGGAGGCGGGACCTTCTATGGCTACACCTTC
TRBJ1-1,TRBV30,-,-,CAWNEGGPGAFF,TGTGCCTGGAATGAGGGGGGGCCTGGGGCTTTCTTT
TRBJ1-2,TRBV29-1,-,-,CSAGAGVRNYGYTF,TGCAGCGCTGGGGCAGGGGTTAGAAACTATGGCTACACCTTC
TRBJ1-2,TRBV4-3,once,-,CASSQEVSRANGYTF,TGCGCCAGCAGCCAAGAGGTGAGCAGGGCTAATGGCTACACCTTC
TRBJ2-1,TRBV18,once,-,CASSVKSGKGEQFF,TGTGCCAGCTCAGTTAAGTCCGGGAAAGGGGAGCAGTTCTTC
TRBJ2-2,TRBV6-2/TRBV6-3,-,-,CASSYPNTGELFF,TGTGCCAGCAGTTACCCGAACACCGGGGAGCTGTTTTTT
TRBJ1-2,TRBV7-9,-,-,CASSQSGIWYGYTF,TGTGCCAGCAGCCAAAGCGGTATCTGGTATGGCTACACCTTC
TRBJ1-1,TRBV5-6,-,-,CASSLVRQRNTEAFF,TGTGCCAGCAGCTTGGTGAGACAACGGAACACTGAAGCTTTCTTT
TRBJ1-5,TRBV29-1,-,-,CSVGESRGNQPQHF,TGCAGCGTTGGGGAAAGCAGGGGCAATCAGCCCCAGCATTTT
TRBJ1-1,TRBV2,-,-,CASSVSESINTEAFF,TGTGCCAGCAGTGTCTCCGAATCTATTAACACTGAAGCTTTCTTT
TRBJ2-6,TRBV10-3,-,-,CAISAEGEVFSGANVLTF,TGTGCCATCAGTGCGGAAGGGGAGGTCTTCTCTGGGGCCAACGTCCTGACTTTC
TRBJ2-7,TRBV6-4,-,TRBD1,CASSSQPGQGNEQYF,TGTGCCAGCAGTAGCCAACCGGGACAGGGGAACGAGCAGTACTTC
TRBJ2-5,TRBV6-5,-,TRBD1,CASSYDRGETQYF,TGTGCCAGCAGTTACGACAGGGGGGAGACCCAGTACTTC
TRBJ1-5,TRBV19,-,-,CASSQGIGHSNQPQHF,TGTGCCAGTAGTCAGGGTATTGGGCATAGCAATCAGCCCCAGCATTTT
TRBJ1-2,TRBV5-1,-,-,CASSLAAPNYGYTF,TGCGCCAGCAGCTTGGCCGCCCCTAACTATGGCTACACCTTC
TRBJ1-5,TRBV5-6,-,-,CASSLAGGVSQPQHF,TGTGCCAGCAGCTTGGCCGGAGGGGTTTCGCAGCCCCAGCATTTT
TRBJ2-4,TRBV5-4,-,TRBD2,CASSPREGGAKNIQYF,TGTGCCAGCAGCCCGCGGGAGGGGGGAGCCAAAAACATTCAGTACTTC
TRBJ1-1,TRBV3-1/TRBV3-2,-,-,CASSQVRGRGEAFF,TGTGCCAGCAGCCAAGTTCGGGGGCGCGGTGAAGCTTTCTTT